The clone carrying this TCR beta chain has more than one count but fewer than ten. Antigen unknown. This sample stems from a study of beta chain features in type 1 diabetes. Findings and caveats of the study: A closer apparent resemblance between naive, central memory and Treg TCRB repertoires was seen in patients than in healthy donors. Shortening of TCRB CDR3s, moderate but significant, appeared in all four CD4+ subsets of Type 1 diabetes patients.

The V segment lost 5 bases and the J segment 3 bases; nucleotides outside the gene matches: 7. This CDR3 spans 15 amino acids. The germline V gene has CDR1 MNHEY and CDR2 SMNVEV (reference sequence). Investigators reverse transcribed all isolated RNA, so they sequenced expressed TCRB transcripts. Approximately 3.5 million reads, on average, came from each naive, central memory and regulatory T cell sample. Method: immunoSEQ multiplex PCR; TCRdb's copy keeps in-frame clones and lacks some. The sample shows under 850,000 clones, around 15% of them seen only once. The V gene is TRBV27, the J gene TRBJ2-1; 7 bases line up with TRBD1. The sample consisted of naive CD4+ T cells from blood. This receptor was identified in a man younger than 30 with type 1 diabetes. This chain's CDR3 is CASSPGTVDYNEQFF. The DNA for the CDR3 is TGTGCCAGCAGTCCCGGGACAGTAGACTACAATGAGCAGTTCTTC.